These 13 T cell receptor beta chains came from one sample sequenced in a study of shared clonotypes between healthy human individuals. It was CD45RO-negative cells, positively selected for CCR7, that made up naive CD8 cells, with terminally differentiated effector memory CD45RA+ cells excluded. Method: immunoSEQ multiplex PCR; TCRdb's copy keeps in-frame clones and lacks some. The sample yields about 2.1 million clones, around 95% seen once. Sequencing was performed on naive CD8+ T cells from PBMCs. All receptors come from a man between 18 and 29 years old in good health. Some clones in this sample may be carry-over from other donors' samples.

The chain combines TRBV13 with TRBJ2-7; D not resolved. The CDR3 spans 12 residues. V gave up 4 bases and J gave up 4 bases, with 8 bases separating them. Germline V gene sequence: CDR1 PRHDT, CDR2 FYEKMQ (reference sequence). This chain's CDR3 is CASSSDAYEQYF. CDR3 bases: TGTGCCAGCAGCTCCGACGCTTACGAGCAGTACTTC.

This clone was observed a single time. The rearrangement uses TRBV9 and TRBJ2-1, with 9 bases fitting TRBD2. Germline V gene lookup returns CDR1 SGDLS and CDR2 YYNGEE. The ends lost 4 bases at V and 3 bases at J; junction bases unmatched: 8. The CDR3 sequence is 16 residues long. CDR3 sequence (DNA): TGTGCCAGCAGCCTACGTGTAGCGGGAGACTACAATGAGCAGTTCTTC. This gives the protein CASSLRVAGDYNEQFF.

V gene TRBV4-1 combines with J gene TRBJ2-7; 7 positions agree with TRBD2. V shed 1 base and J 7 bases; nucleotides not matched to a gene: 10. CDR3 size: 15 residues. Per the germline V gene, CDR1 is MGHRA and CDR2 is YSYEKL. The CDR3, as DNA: TGCGCCAGCAGCCAAGGAGACGGGAGGTGGTGGGAGCAGTACTTC. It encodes CASSQGDGRWWEQYF.

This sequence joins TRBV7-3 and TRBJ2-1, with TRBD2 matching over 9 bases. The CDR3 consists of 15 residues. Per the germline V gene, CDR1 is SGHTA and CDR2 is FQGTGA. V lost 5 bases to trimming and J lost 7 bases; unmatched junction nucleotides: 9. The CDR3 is CASSEGLARGNEQFF. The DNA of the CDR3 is TGTGCCAGCAGCGAAGGACTAGCGAGGGGTAATGAGCAGTTCTTC. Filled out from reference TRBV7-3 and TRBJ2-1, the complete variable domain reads GAGVSQTPSNKVTEKGKYVELRCDPISGHTALYWYRQSLGQGPEFLIYFQGTGAADDSGLPNDRFFAVRPEGSVSTLKIQRTERGDSAVYLCASSEGLARGNEQFFGPGTRLTVL.

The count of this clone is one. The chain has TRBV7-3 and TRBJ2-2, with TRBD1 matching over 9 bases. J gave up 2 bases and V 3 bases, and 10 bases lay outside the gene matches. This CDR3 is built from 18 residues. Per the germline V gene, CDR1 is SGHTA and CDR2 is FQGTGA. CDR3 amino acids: CASSLGPGTGLNTGELFF. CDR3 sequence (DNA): TGTGCCAGCAGCTTGGGACCCGGGACAGGGTTAAACACCGGGGAGCTGTTTTTT.

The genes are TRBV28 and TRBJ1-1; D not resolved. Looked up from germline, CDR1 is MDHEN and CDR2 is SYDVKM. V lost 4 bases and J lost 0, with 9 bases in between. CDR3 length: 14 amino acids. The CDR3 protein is CASSYYLMNTEAFF. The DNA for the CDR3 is TGTGCCAGCAGTTATTACCTCATGAACACTGAAGCTTTCTTT.

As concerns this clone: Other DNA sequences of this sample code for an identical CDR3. This CDR3 is CASSYGSSYNEQFF. CDR3 DNA: TGTGCCAGCAGTTACGGGTCCTCCTACAATGAGCAGTTCTTC. This chain links TRBV6-5 with TRBJ2-1; no clear D. Trimming shortened V by 2 bases and J by 0 bases, and 5 bases separated the two germline ends. The CDR3 runs 14 residues. The germline V gene encodes CDR1 MNHEY and CDR2 SVGAGI.

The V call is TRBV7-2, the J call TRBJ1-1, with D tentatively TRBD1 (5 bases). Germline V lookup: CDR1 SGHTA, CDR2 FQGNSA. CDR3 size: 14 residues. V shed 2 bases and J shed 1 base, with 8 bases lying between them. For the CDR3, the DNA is TGTGCCAGCAGCTTAATGAGGGGGAACACTGAAGCTTTCTTT. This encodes CASSLMRGNTEAFF. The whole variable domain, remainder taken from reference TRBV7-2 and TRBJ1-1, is GAGVSQSPSNKVTEKGKDVELRCDPISGHTALYWYRQSLGQGLEFLIYFQGNSAPDKSGLPSDRFSAERTGGSVSTLTIQRTQQEDSAVYLCASSLMRGNTEAFFGQGTRLTVV.

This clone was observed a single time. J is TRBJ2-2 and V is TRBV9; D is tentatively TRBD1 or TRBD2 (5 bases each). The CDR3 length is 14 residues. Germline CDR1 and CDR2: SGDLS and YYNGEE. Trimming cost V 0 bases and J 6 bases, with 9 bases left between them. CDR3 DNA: TGTGCCAGCAGCGTAGAACGAGGGGCCGGGGAGCTGTTTTTT. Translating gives CASSVERGAGELFF.

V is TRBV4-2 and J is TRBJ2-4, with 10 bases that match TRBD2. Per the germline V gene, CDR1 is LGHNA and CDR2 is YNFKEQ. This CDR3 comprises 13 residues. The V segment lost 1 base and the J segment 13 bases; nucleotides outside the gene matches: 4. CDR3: CASSQGTSGTQYF. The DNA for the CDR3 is TGTGCCAGCAGCCAAGGGACTAGCGGTACCCAGTACTTC.

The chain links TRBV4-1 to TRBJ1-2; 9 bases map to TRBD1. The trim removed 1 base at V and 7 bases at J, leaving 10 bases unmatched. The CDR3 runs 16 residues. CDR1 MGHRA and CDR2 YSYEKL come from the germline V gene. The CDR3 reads CASSQVKSTGGGGYTF. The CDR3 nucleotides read TGCGCCAGCAGCCAAGTAAAGTCCACAGGGGGCGGTGGCTACACCTTC.

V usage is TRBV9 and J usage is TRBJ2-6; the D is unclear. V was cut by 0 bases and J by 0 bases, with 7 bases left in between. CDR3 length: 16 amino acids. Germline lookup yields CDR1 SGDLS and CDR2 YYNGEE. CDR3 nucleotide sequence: TGTGCCAGCAGCGTAGATTCCAGCTCTGGGGCCAACGTCCTGACTTTC. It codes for CASSVDSSSGANVLTF.

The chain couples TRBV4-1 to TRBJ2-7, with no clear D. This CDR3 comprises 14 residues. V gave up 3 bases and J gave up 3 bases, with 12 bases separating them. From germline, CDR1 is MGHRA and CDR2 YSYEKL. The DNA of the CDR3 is TGCGCCAGCAGCCACGCCCTCCGGAGCTACGAGCAGTACTTC. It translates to CASSHALRSYEQYF.